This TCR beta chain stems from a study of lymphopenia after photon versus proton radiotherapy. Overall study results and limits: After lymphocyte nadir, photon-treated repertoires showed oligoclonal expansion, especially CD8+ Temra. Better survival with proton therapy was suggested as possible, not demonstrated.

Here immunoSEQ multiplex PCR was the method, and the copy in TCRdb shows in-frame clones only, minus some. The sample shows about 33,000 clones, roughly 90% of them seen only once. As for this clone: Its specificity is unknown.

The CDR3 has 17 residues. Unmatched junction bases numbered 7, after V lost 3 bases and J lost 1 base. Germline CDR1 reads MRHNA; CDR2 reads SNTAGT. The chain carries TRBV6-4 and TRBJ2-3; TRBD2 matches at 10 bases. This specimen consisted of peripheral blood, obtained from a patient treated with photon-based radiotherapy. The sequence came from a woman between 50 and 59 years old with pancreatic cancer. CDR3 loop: CASSERAGGPGTDTQYF. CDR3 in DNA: TGTGCCAGCAGTGAACGAGCGGGAGGGCCTGGCACAGATACGCAGTATTTT.